Sequencing of this TCR beta chain was carried out in a study of shared clonotypes between healthy human individuals. In the study overall: Participating donors consisted of a couple of women and three men aged 18 to 49. CD8 memory received one plate per donor, CD8 naive two, CD4 memory three and CD4 naive three.

Method: immunoSEQ multiplex PCR; TCRdb's copy keeps in-frame clones and lacks some. Found here are around 640,000 clones, around 96% of them singletons; the top ten hold 0.095% to 0.13%. CD45RO-negative CD8 cells positively selected for CCR7 made up the naive population, which excluded terminally differentiated effector memory CD45RA+ cells. The ends were cut back, 3 bases at V and 3 bases at J, with 24 bases in the middle. Germline CDR1 reads SGHDT; CDR2 reads YYEEEE. This CDR3 comprises 18 residues. About this clone: Its specificity is unknown.

Study-wide findings and caveats: Naive subsets generally had larger estimated richness than memory subsets.

This chain connects TRBV5-6 to TRBJ1-2; D perhaps matches TRBD1 (5 bases). The origin of this receptor is a woman younger than 45 in good health. Sequencing was done on a sample of naive CD8+ T cells sorted from blood. CDR3 region: CASSSYSRGLGGDYGYTF. For the CDR3, the DNA is TGTGCCAGCAGCTCATACTCCCGTGGATTAGGAGGGGACTATGGCTACACCTTC.